This T cell receptor (beta chain) was identified during a study of blood T cell repertoires in COVID-19. The method was immunoSEQ multiplex PCR; TCRdb's version includes in-frame clones alone and lacks a portion of them. The top ten clones hold 1.3% of a sample with about 360,000 clones, around 87% of them seen once. The V and J ends lost 3 bases and 2 bases respectively, with 7 bases between them. This CDR3 is built from 13 residues. The germline CDR1 and CDR2 sequences are LNHNV and YYDKDF (reference sequence). The TCR was taken from a man younger than 40 who had recovered from COVID-19. The chain recombines TRBV15 with TRBJ1-2, with D possibly TRBD1 on 6 matching bases. Sequenced material: PBMCs or T cells enriched from blood (not recorded which). For the CDR3, the DNA is TGTGCCACCAGCAGTAGGGGGAACTATGGCTACACCTTC. Protein: CATSSRGNYGYTF.